A single sample is the source of the 17 T cell receptor beta chains below, sequenced in a study of T-cell reconstitution after alpha-beta-depleted transplantation in children (TCRdb year 2016). The library came from PCR. The listed sequencing device is Illumina HiSeq 2500. Molecular barcoding was employed in the preparation of TCR libraries, with unique molecular identifiers being used to normalize TCRbeta repertoire quantification. The public sequencing data were trimmed at Q25 with fastp and processed into clonotypes with MiXCR by TCRdb, which kept only in-frame beta chains. A single entry per CDR3 protein holds the most common genes and DNA from its merged rows. Within this sample are approximately 640,000 distinct CDR3 sequences, with approximately 17% of them counted one time only. The top ten clonotypes cover 1.1% of the sample. Sequences were derived from PBMCs from the stem cell graft donor, sampled from the stem cell graft. These TCRs come from a human donor who donated a stem cell graft to a child with acute myeloid leukemia.

This clonotype was detected only a few times. The rearrangement links TRBV28 to TRBJ2-5, with TRBD1 matching over 7 bases. The J segment lost 2 bases and the V segment lost 7 bases, leaving 7 bases of the junction unmatched. From germline, CDR1 is MDHEN and CDR2 SYDVKM. CDR3 length: 14 amino acids. The CDR3 DNA follows: TGTGCCAGCACTGCCGGGACAGAGCAAGAGACCCAGTACTTC. Translating it yields CASTAGTEQETQYF.

This sequence joins TRBV12-3 or TRBV12-4 and TRBJ2-5; no reliable D call. The CDR3 is 14 residues long. V lost 6 bases, J lost 2 bases, and 13 bases lay in between. The chain's CDR3 is CASSPLRRQETQYF. The CDR3 nucleotides read TGTGCCAGCAGCCCGCTAAGAAGGCAAGAGACCCAGTACTTC.

The CDR3 DNA sequence: TGCAGTGCCAGGGGTATTCGGGGCTCCTACAATGAGCAGTTCTTC. Protein sequence: CSARGIRGSYNEQFF. The chain couples TRBV20-1 to TRBJ2-1, with D perhaps TRBD1 (6 bases). Trimming left V 6 bases short and J 0 bases short, with 15 bases between. In germline, CDR1 is DFQATT, CDR2 SNEGSKA (reference sequence). CDR3 size: 15 residues.

The table lists this clonotype with a few counts. The chain uses TRBV30 and TRBJ1-1; D remains ambiguous. Trimming left V 5 bases short and J 5 bases short, with 12 bases between. CDR3 length: 12 amino acids. Germline CDR1 GTSNPN, CDR2 SVGIG (reference sequence). The DNA of the CDR3 is TGTGCCTGGGGGTTCGAAGGGACTGAAGCTTTCTTT. It codes for CAWGFEGTEAFF.

This clonotype was recorded many times. CDR3 sequence (DNA): TGTGCCAGCACTGACGGGTTCAATGAGCAGTTCTTC. The encoded protein is CASTDGFNEQFF. The chain joins TRBV6-5 to TRBJ2-1; D is uncertain. V was clipped by 7 bases and J by 6 bases, with 10 bases between them. Germline V gene data show CDR1 as MNHEY and CDR2 as SVGAGI. The CDR3 covers 12 residues.

The rearrangement links TRBV12-3 or TRBV12-4 to TRBJ2-1; TRBD1 is a possible D gene (5 bases). This CDR3 region has 15 residues. V lost 5 bases, J lost 5 bases, and 16 bases lay in between. CDR3 nucleotides: TGTGCCAGCAGTACCGTGGGGCCCACCCACAATGAGCAGTTCTTC. Amino acids: CASSTVGPTHNEQFF.

The CDR3 DNA is TGTGCCAGCAGTTCACCCTGGACAAGGACCTACGAGCAGTACGTC. It encodes CASSSPWTRTYEQYV. V usage is TRBV2 and J usage is TRBJ2-7; possible D gene TRBD1, 5 bases. This CDR3 spans 15 amino acids. V lost 5 bases and J 2 bases, leaving 16 bases between the germline ends. Germline V gene data show CDR1 as SNHLY and CDR2 as FYNNEI.

The rearrangement uses TRBV10-3 and TRBJ2-1; tentative D call: TRBD2 (5 bases). This CDR3 contains 14 residues. Germline V gives CDR1 ENHRY, CDR2 SYGVKD. Trimming cost V 2 bases and J 5 bases, with 10 bases left between them. CDR3 DNA: TGTGCCATCAGTGAGGAGGGTATGGACAATGAGCAGTTCTTC. Translation: CAISEEGMDNEQFF.

This clonotype was counted between two and nine times. The rearrangement uses TRBV15 and TRBJ1-5; D gene ambiguous. The V gene lost 0 bases and the J gene lost 4 bases, with 22 bases spanning the gap. The V gene's germline CDR1 is LNHNV and CDR2 YYDKDF (reference sequence). This CDR3 has 19 amino acids. The CDR3 loop is CATSRDFLPGSNDNQPQHF. The DNA for the CDR3 is TGTGCCACCAGCAGAGATTTTCTCCCGGGAAGCAACGATAATCAGCCCCAGCATTTT.

This clonotype was observed a handful of times. This chain uses TRBV12-3 or TRBV12-4 with TRBJ2-1, with D maybe TRBD2 (5 bases). The V gene lost 8 bases and the J gene lost 4 bases, with 6 bases spanning the gap. The CDR3 spans 11 residues. Here the CDR3 DNA reads TGTGCCAGCGGGAGTTACAATGAGCAGTTCTTC. Translated: CASGSYNEQFF.

The rearrangement uses TRBV6-2 or TRBV6-3 and TRBJ1-1, with D maybe TRBD1 (5 bases). The germline V gene has CDR1 MNHEY and CDR2 SVGEGT. Trimming removed 2 bases at V and 4 bases at J, with 8 bases between. The CDR3 covers 13 residues. DNA of the CDR3: TGTGCCAGCAGTTACGACAGTCGCACTGAAGCTTTCTTT. This codes for CASSYDSRTEAFF.

This rearrangement joins TRBV5-1 to TRBJ2-1; the match to TRBD2 covers 10 bases. V lost 4 bases to trimming and J lost 4 bases; unmatched junction nucleotides: 8. From germline, CDR1 is SGHRS and CDR2 YFSETQ. The length of the CDR3 is 16 residues. This CDR3 is CASSKTSGITYNEQFF. CDR3 in DNA: TGCGCCAGCAGCAAAACTAGCGGGATAACATACAATGAGCAGTTCTTC.

This clonotype has just a few counts. The V gene is TRBV5-5, the J gene TRBJ2-7; no clear D gene. Germline V gene sequence: CDR1 SGHKS, CDR2 YYEKEE (reference sequence). CDR3 length equals 13 residues. Trimming left V 0 bases short and J 6 bases short, with 10 bases between. In DNA form, the CDR3 reads TGTGCCAGCAGCTTGGCCTCAGGACGCGAGCAGTACTTC. Translating it yields CASSLASGREQYF.

This clonotype was seen many times. V and J are TRBV12-3 or TRBV12-4 and TRBJ1-1; D might be TRBD1 (6 bases). The CDR3 loop spans 13 amino acids. Trimming stripped 6 bases from V and 5 bases from J, with 13 bases between. CDR3 sequence (DNA): TGTGCCAGCAGCCGCACCAGGGGAACTGAAGCTTTCTTT. Protein: CASSRTRGTEAFF.

This clonotype was observed a few times. The chain uses TRBV7-9 and TRBJ2-2; D is perhaps TRBD2 (5 bases). Between the trimmed V and J ends, which lost 5 bases and 1 base, there was a span of 11 bases. Germline V gives CDR1 SEHNR, CDR2 FQNEAQ (reference sequence). The length of the CDR3 is 15 residues. CDR3 sequence reads: CASSVTGENTGELFF. The CDR3 DNA sequence: TGTGCCAGCAGCGTAACCGGGGAGAACACCGGGGAGCTGTTTTTT.

V gene TRBV11-2 combines with J gene TRBJ2-7; TRBD1 matches at 7 bases. Germline V CDR1 and CDR2: SGHAT, FQNNGV. V dropped 4 bases and J dropped 2; count of bases not matched to a gene: 11. CDR3 length equals 16 residues. DNA for the CDR3: TGTGCCAGCAGCTGGGGCCACAGGGGAGACACCTACGAGCAGTACTTC. It is translated as CASSWGHRGDTYEQYF.

V usage is TRBV7-8 and J usage is TRBJ2-7; tentatively, D is TRBD1 or TRBD2 (5 bases each). Germline CDR1 SGHVS, CDR2 FQNEAQ. The ends were cut back, 4 bases at V and 3 bases at J, with 10 bases in the middle. The CDR3 length is 13 residues. The CDR3 sequence is CASSWEQGYEQYV. The CDR3 region has the DNA TGTGCCAGCAGCTGGGAGCAGGGCTACGAGCAGTACGTC.